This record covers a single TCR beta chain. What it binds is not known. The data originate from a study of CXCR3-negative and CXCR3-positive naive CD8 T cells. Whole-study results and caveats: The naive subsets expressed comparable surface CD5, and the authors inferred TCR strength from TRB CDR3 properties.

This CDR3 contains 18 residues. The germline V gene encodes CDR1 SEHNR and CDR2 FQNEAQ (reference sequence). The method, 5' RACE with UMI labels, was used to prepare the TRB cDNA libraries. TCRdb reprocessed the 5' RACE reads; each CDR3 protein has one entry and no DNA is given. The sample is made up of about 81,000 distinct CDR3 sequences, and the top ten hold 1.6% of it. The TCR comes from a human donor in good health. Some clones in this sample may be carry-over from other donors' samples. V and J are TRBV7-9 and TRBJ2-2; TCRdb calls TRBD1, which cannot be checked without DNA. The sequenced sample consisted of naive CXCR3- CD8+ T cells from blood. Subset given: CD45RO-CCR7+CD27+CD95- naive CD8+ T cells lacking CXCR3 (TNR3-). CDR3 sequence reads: CAITKKWNRGLNTGELFF.